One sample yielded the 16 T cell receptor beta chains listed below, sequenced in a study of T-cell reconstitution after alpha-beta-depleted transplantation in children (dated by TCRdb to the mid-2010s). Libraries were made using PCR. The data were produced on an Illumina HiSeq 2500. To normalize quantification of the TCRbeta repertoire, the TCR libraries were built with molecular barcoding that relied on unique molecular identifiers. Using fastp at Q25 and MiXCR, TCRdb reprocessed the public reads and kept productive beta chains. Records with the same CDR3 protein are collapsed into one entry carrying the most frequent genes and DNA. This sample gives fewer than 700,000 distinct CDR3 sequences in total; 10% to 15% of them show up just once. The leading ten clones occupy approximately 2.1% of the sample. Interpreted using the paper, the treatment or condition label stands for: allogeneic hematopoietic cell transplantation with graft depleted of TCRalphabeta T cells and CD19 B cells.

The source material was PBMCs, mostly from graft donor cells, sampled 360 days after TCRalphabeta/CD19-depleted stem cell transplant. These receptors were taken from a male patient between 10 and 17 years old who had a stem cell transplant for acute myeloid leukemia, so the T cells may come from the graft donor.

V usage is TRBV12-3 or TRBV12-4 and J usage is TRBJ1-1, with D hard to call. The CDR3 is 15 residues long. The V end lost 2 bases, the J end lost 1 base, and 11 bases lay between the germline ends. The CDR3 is CASSLLFPANTEAFF. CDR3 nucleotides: TGTGCCAGCAGTTTACTATTCCCAGCGAACACTGAAGCTTTCTTT.

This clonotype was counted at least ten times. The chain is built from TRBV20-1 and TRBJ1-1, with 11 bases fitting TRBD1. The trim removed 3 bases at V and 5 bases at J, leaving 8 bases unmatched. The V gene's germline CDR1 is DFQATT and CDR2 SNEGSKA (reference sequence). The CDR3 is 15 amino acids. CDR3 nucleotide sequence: TGCAGTGCTAGTGGGGACAGGGGGTTTAAGACTGAAGCTTTCTTT. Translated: CSASGDRGFKTEAFF.

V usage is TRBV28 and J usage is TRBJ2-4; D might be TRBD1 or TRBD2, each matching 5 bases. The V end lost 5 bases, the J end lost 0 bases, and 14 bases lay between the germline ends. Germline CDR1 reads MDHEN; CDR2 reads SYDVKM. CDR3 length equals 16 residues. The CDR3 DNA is TGTGCCAGCAGTCCGGGACCCACCTTAGCCAAAAACATTCAGTACTTC. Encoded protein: CASSPGPTLAKNIQYF.

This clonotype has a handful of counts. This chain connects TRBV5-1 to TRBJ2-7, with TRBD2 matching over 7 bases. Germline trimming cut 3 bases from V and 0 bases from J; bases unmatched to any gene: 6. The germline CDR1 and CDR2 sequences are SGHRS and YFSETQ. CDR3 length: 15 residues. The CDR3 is CASSSWAGDSYEQYF. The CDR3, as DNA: TGCGCCAGCAGCTCTTGGGCGGGGGACTCCTACGAGCAGTACTTC.

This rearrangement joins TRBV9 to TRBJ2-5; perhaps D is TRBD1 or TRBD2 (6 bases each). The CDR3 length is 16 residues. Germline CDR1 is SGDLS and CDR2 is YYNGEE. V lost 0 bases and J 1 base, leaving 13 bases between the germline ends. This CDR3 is CASSVGNRDFQETQYF. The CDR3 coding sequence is TGTGCCAGCAGCGTAGGGAACAGGGACTTCCAAGAGACCCAGTACTTC.

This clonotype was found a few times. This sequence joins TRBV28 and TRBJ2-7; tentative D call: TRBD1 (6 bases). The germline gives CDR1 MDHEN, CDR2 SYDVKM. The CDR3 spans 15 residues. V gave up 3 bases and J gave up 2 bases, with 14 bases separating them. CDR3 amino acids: CASSFLQGQAYEQYF. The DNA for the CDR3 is TGTGCCAGCAGTTTCTTACAGGGCCAAGCCTACGAGCAGTACTTC.

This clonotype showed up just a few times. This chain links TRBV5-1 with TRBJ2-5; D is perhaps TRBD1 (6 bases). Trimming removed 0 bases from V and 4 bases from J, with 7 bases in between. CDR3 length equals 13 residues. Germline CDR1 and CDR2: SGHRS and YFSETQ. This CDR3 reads CASSLEGVETQYF. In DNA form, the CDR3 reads TGCGCCAGCAGCTTGGAGGGGGTAGAGACCCAGTACTTC.

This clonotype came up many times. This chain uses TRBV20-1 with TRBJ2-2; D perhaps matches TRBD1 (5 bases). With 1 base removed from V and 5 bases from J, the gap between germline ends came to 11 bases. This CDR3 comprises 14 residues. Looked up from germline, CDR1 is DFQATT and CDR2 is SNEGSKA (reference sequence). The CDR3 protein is CSARGQPGTGELFF. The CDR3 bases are TGCAGTGCTAGAGGACAGCCCGGGACCGGGGAGCTGTTTTTT.

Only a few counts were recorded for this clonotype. This CDR3 reads CASSLAGQPDYEQYF. In nucleotides, the CDR3 is TGTGCCAGCAGTTTAGCGGGACAGCCGGACTACGAGCAGTACTTC. The rearrangement joins TRBV28 to TRBJ2-7; possibly TRBD1 for D (7 bases). V lost 2 bases to trimming and J lost 3 bases, with 14 bases between them. The CDR3 length is 15 residues. Germline V gene sequence: CDR1 MDHEN, CDR2 SYDVKM.

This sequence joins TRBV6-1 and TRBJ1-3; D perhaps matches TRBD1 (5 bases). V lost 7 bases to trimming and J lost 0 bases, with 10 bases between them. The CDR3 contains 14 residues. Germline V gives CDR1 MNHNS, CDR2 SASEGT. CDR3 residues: CASTRGDSGNTIYF. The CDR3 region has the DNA TGTGCCAGCACCAGAGGGGACTCTGGAAACACCATATATTTT.

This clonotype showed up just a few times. CDR3: CASMGPGEQYF. CDR3 nucleotides: TGTGCCAGCATGGGCCCGGGGGAGCAGTACTTC. This chain connects TRBV12-3 or TRBV12-4 to TRBJ2-7, with TRBD2 as a possible D gene (5 bases). The CDR3 length is 11 residues. The V end was cut by 7 bases, the J end by 7 bases, with 11 bases between.

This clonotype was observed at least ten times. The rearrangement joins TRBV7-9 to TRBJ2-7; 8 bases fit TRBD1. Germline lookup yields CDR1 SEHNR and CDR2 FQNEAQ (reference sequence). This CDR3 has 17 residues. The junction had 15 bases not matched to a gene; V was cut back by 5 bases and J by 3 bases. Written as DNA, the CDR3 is TGTGCCAGCAGCACCGACAGGGGTGAAGGGGGCCGCTACGAGCAGTACTTC. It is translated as CASSTDRGEGGRYEQYF.

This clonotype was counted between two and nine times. As DNA, the CDR3 is TGTGCCAGCAGCTTAAGTAGCGTCAGCACAGATACGCAGTATTTT. Amino acid sequence: CASSLSSVSTDTQYF. The J gene is TRBJ2-3, the V gene TRBV7-3; possibly TRBD2 for D (5 bases). Between the trimmed V and J ends, which lost 1 base and 0 bases, there was a span of 8 bases. Germline assignment: CDR1 SGHTA and CDR2 FQGTGA. This CDR3 has 15 residues.

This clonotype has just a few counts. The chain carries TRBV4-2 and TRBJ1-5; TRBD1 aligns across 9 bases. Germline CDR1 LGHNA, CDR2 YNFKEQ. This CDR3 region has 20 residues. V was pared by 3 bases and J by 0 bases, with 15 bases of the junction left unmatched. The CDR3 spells CASSHTGGTGLGSSNQPQHF. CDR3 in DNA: TGTGCCAGCAGCCATACCGGGGGGACAGGGCTGGGGAGTAGCAATCAGCCCCAGCATTTT.

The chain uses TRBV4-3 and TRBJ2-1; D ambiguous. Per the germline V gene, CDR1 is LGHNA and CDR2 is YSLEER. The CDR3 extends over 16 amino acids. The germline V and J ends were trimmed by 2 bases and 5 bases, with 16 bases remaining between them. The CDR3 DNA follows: TGCGCCAGCAGCCAACTCCACAGTGACGTTGACAATGAGCAGTTCTTC. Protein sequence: CASSQLHSDVDNEQFF.

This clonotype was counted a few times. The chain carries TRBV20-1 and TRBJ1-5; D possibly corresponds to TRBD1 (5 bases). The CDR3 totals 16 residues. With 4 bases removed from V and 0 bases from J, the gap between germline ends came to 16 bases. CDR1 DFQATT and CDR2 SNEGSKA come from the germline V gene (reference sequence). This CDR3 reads CSAKVLEGISNQPQHF. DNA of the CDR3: TGCAGTGCTAAGGTCTTGGAGGGGATTAGCAATCAGCCCCAGCATTTT.